The 7 T cell receptor beta chains given below trace back to one sample, sequenced in a study of cytomegalovirus exposure and HLA in healthy donors. PCR used 60 Vbeta primers and 13 Jbeta primers. Some clones are missing from TCRdb's copy, which holds only in-frame ones; the method was immunoSEQ multiplex PCR. The sample lists about 110,000 clones; over 65% were seen once. Sequenced input: PBMCs. Receptors originate from a man aged 35 to 55 in good health and CMV-seropositive.

This sequence joins TRBV2 and TRBJ2-7; possibly TRBD2 for D (5 bases). This CDR3 is 12 amino acids long. Germline values: CDR1 SNHLY, CDR2 FYNNEI. The V end lost 2 bases, the J end lost 4 bases, and 6 bases lay between the germline ends. CDR3 in amino acids: CASSESGYEQYF. The CDR3 DNA reads as TGTGCCAGCAGTGAATCGGGGTACGAGCAGTACTTC.

V gene TRBV18 combines with J gene TRBJ2-5; tentatively, D is TRBD1 (5 bases). Trimming took 3 bases from V and 5 from J, leaving 13 bases between them. Germline V gene lookup returns CDR1 KGHSH and CDR2 LQKENI. CDR3 size: 14 residues. The CDR3 coding sequence is TGTGCCAGCTCACCGGGGCAAGAGGCGGAGACCCAGTACTTC. This encodes CASSPGQEAETQYF.

The chain recombines TRBV11-1 with TRBJ2-1; 10 bases map to TRBD2. Germline CDR1 is SGHAT and CDR2 is FQDESV (reference sequence). The CDR3 covers 15 residues. The ends lost 3 bases at V and 3 bases at J; junction bases unmatched: 2. The chain's CDR3 is CASSLASGSYNEQFF. DNA of the CDR3: TGTGCCAGCAGCTTGGCTAGCGGGAGCTACAATGAGCAGTTCTTC.

This clone has a handful of counts. V gene TRBV7-2 combines with J gene TRBJ2-7; D may be TRBD2 (6 bases). The CDR3 loop spans 15 amino acids. Trimming cost V 6 bases and J 2 bases, with 17 bases left between them. CDR1 and CDR2 (germline): SGHTA, FQGNSA. The CDR3, as DNA: TGTGCCAGCAGTTCCGATGGGGGGATTCCCTACGAGCAGTACTTC. Its protein product is CASSSDGGIPYEQYF.

The chain is built from TRBV5-6 and TRBJ2-7; 7 nucleotides match TRBD2. The length of the CDR3 is 15 residues. Germline CDR1 is SGHDT and CDR2 is YYEEEE. V dropped 5 bases and J dropped 5; count of bases not matched to a gene: 13. The CDR3 DNA reads TGTGCCAGCAGGATTCTAGCGGTAGCGACGGACGAGCAGTACTTC. It specifies CASRILAVATDEQYF.

This clone was observed a handful of times. The chain combines TRBV7-8 with TRBJ1-2; D may be TRBD1 (6 bases). Germline loops: CDR1 SGHVS, CDR2 FQNEAQ. The CDR3 runs to 13 residues. V was pared by 5 bases and J by 5 bases, with 12 bases between. As DNA, the CDR3 is TGTGCCAGCAGCCCCTCACAGGGATATGGCTACACCTTC. It encodes CASSPSQGYGYTF.

This chain connects TRBV7-2 to TRBJ1-1; TRBD1 agrees at 7 bases. This CDR3 region has 13 residues. Germline CDR1 reads SGHTA; CDR2 reads FQGNSA. V gave up 5 bases and J gave up 1 base; unmatched junction bases: 1. CDR3 in amino acids: CASSRTGNTEAFF. The CDR3 DNA is TGTGCCAGCAGCCGGACAGGGAACACTGAAGCTTTCTTT.